The source of this T cell receptor (beta chain) is a study of blood T cells in healthy people across ages. Whole-study results and caveats: Donor CMV status, an unknown factor, possibly confounded changes in expanded clonotypes.

Concerning this clonotype: What it binds is unknown. Mismatch with germline at one junction end may stem from a read error.

Then a second PCR, running about 6 to 11 cycles, was carried out with a sample-barcoded 5' primer and a J-beta primer mix. TCRdb passed the 5' RACE reads through MiXCR, listing each CDR3 protein once. This table holds 1.5 million to 2 million distinct CDR3 sequences, roughly 49% found once. Isolation of PBMCs gave at least 7 million cells per sample. Germline V gene lookup returns CDR1 SGHAT and CDR2 FQNNGV. The CDR3 has 14 residues. The chain joins TRBV11-2 to TRBJ2-5; 7 bases match TRBD2. This TCR came from a woman aged 40 to 50 in good health. The sequencing input was blood. CDR3: CASNLGGGQETQYF. In DNA, the CDR3 is TGTGCCAGCAACTTAGGCGGGGGCCAAGAGACCCAGTACTTC.